The 28 T cell receptor beta chains reported below all come from one sample, sequenced in a study of blood T cell repertoires in COVID-19. Clones were sequenced by immunoSEQ multiplex PCR, and TCRdb holds only the in-frame ones, with some missing. The sample has 200,000 or so clones; 75% to 90% are singletons. Sample: peripheral blood. These receptors all come from a man between 65 and 80 years old with active or convalescent COVID-19.

The chain uses TRBV2 and TRBJ2-5; TRBD1 matches at 9 bases. The trim removed 6 bases at V and 4 bases at J, leaving 3 bases unmatched. Germline-derived CDR1 and CDR2 are SNHLY and FYNNEI. The CDR3 consists of 13 residues. In DNA, the CDR3 is TGTGCCAGCAGCACAGGGGGCGGAGAGACCCAGTACTTC. This encodes CASSTGGGETQYF.

V is TRBV5-4 and J is TRBJ2-5; TRBD2 aligns across 9 bases. V lost 4 bases, J lost 3 bases, and 7 bases stayed unmatched. This CDR3 region has 15 residues. The germline CDR1 and CDR2 sequences are SGHNT and YYREEE (reference sequence). The DNA of the CDR3 is TGTGCCAGCAGCCCAGTTAGCGGGAGAGAAGAGACCCAGTACTTC. Protein product: CASSPVSGREETQYF.

There are a few counts of this clone. This chain connects TRBV11-3 to TRBJ1-1, with D possibly being TRBD1 (5 bases). This CDR3 is 13 amino acids long. V dropped 1 base and J dropped 5 bases, with 8 bases sitting between them. Germline loops: CDR1 SGHNT, CDR2 YENEEA. DNA for the CDR3: TGTGCCAGCAGCTTAGCCAGGGATACTGAAGCTTTCTTT. Amino acid sequence: CASSLARDTEAFF.

J is TRBJ1-2 and V is TRBV28; D is undetermined. Trimming cost V 2 bases and J 5 bases, with 12 bases left between them. The germline V gene encodes CDR1 MDHEN and CDR2 SYDVKM. This CDR3 contains 14 residues. CDR3: CASSLEVPLYGYTF. CDR3 DNA: TGTGCCAGCAGTTTAGAGGTTCCCCTTTATGGCTACACCTTC.

The rearrangement uses TRBV5-4 and TRBJ2-1; D is unresolved. The ends were cut back, 0 bases at V and 5 bases at J, with 12 bases in the middle. CDR1 and CDR2 (germline): SGHNT, YYREEE (reference sequence). The CDR3 spans 15 residues. The CDR3 loop is CASSLDFNLNNEQFF. The CDR3 nucleotides are TGTGCCAGCAGCTTGGACTTCAACCTTAACAATGAGCAGTTCTTC.

The genes are TRBV7-2 and TRBJ2-7, with 7 bases matching TRBD1. Trimming took 2 bases from V and 1 from J; bases not matched to a gene: 2. From germline, CDR1 is SGHTA and CDR2 FQGNSA. This CDR3 has 14 residues. CDR3 sequence reads: CASSLLRGSYEQYF. The CDR3 DNA is TGTGCCAGCAGCTTACTCAGGGGGTCCTACGAGCAGTACTTC.

This clone appeared once. The chain recombines TRBV7-6 with TRBJ2-1, with D tentatively TRBD2 (7 bases). Trimming removed 5 bases from V and 10 bases from J, with 21 bases in between. The CDR3 consists of 15 residues. Germline V lookup: CDR1 SGHVS, CDR2 FNYEAQ. The CDR3 nucleotides are TGTGCCAGCAGCGCCCCGGGGGGCTTCGTATCCGAGCAGTTCTTC. It translates to CASSAPGGFVSEQFF. The full variable domain, with the rest looked up from reference TRBV7-6 and TRBJ2-1, is GAGVSQSPRYKVTKRGQDVALRCDPISGHVSLYWYRQALGQGPEFLTYFNYEAQQDKSGLPNDRFSAERPEGSISTLTIQRTEQRDSAMYRCASSAPGGFVSEQFFGPGTRLTVL.

V gene TRBV29-1 combines with J gene TRBJ2-7, with D maybe TRBD2 (6 bases). V shed 6 bases and J shed 2 bases, with 14 bases lying between them. The CDR3 runs to 13 residues. The V gene's germline CDR1 is SQVTM and CDR2 ANQGSEA. CDR3: CSVYSGQAYEQYF. The CDR3 DNA reads as TGCAGCGTGTATAGCGGCCAAGCCTACGAGCAGTACTTC.

The rearrangement links TRBV5-5 to TRBJ1-1; a possible D gene is TRBD1 (6 bases). V was shortened by 3 bases and J by 0 bases, with 12 bases between the two germline ends. Per germline, CDR1 SGHKS and CDR2 YYEKEE (reference sequence). The CDR3 runs 15 residues. CDR3 bases: TGTGCCAGCAGCTCAAGGGGGTTCTTGAACACTGAAGCTTTCTTT. It is translated as CASSSRGFLNTEAFF. The variable domain in full, with the rest retrieved from reference TRBV5-5 and TRBJ1-1, is DAGVTQSPTHLIKTRGQQVTLRCSPISGHKSVSWYQQVLGQGPQFIFQYYEKEERGRGNFPDRFSARQFPNYSSELNVNALLLGDSALYLCASSSRGFLNTEAFFGQGTRLTVV.

The chain joins TRBV14 to TRBJ2-7, with 7 bases identical to TRBD1. The CDR3 runs 16 residues. V trimming: 2 bases; J trimming: 4 bases; junction bases outside the gene matches: 11. CDR1 is SGHDN, CDR2 FVKESK, per germline. The CDR3, as DNA: TGTGCCAGCAGCCAAAGTTCCGGGACAGTTCCGTACGAGCAGTACTTC. It specifies CASSQSSGTVPYEQYF.

The chain carries TRBV9 and TRBJ2-3; TRBD2 matches 8 bases. The ends lost 1 base at V and 0 bases at J; junction bases unmatched: 4. This CDR3 contains 16 residues. Per the germline V gene, CDR1 is SGDLS and CDR2 is YYNGEE. The CDR3 reads CASSVTSGTSTDTQYF. The CDR3 DNA follows: TGTGCCAGCAGCGTAACTAGCGGTACTAGCACAGATACGCAGTATTTT.

The CDR3 DNA sequence: TGTGCCAGCAGCGGCGCGGGACAGGGGGCGGGGGAGCAGTACTTC. Protein sequence: CASSGAGQGAGEQYF. This rearrangement joins TRBV9 to TRBJ2-7; 12 nucleotides match TRBD1. The germline gives CDR1 SGDLS, CDR2 YYNGEE. Trimming cost V 3 bases and J 7 bases; bases outside gene matches: 8. This CDR3 is built from 15 residues.

This clone was found once. The CDR3 is CASTQDRATGELFF. As DNA, the CDR3 is TGCGCCAGCACCCAAGACAGGGCCACCGGGGAGCTGTTTTTT. The chain combines TRBV10-1 with TRBJ2-2; TRBD1 matches at 7 bases. Germline trimming cut 7 bases from V and 4 bases from J; bases unmatched to any gene: 6. The CDR3 totals 14 residues. Germline CDR1 is WNHNN and CDR2 is SYGVQD (reference sequence).

This clone was counted ten times or more. The chain joins TRBV5-1 to TRBJ1-1, with a tentative D call TRBD1 (5 bases). This CDR3 has 12 residues. Germline-derived CDR1 and CDR2 are SGHRS and YFSETQ. Trimming cost V 10 bases and J 10 bases, with 20 bases left between them. The CDR3 nucleotides read TGCGCCGGGACTTTACATTCGATTCCAGCTTTCTTT. This codes for CAGTLHSIPAFF.

The rearrangement uses TRBV7-2 and TRBJ2-7, with TRBD2 matching over 8 bases. V was clipped by 1 base and J by 4 bases; unmatched bases: 6. Germline V gene sequence: CDR1 SGHTA, CDR2 FQGNSA. The CDR3 loop spans 15 amino acids. The CDR3 DNA sequence: TGTGCCAGCAGCTTAGAACCGGGACTAGTGTACGAGCAGTACTTC. It encodes CASSLEPGLVYEQYF.

This chain links TRBV5-1 with TRBJ1-6, with D maybe TRBD1 (6 bases). Germline V gene sequence: CDR1 SGHRS, CDR2 YFSETQ. The CDR3 extends over 15 amino acids. Trimming left V 6 bases short and J 6 bases short, with 16 bases between. CDR3: CASKEQGGLNSPLHF. The CDR3 bases are TGCGCCAGCAAAGAACAGGGTGGTCTTAATTCACCCCTCCACTTT.

V usage is TRBV7-6 and J usage is TRBJ2-2, with D uncertain. Trimming cost V 0 bases and J 2 bases, with 7 bases left between them. This CDR3 comprises 15 residues. CDR1 SGHVS and CDR2 FNYEAQ come from the germline V gene. CDR3 bases: TGTGCCAGCAGCTTAGCACATATAAACACCGGGGAGCTGTTTTTT. Translation: CASSLAHINTGELFF.

The V call is TRBV28, the J call TRBJ1-1; possibly TRBD1 for D (6 bases). CDR1 and CDR2 (germline): MDHEN, SYDVKM. V was shortened by 7 bases and J by 4 bases, with 22 bases between the two germline ends. The CDR3 runs to 16 residues. The CDR3 DNA sequence: TGTGCCAGCAATCCGGCCGGGGGGCGTCTCTCCACTGAAGCTTTCTTT. Translated, it gives CASNPAGGRLSTEAFF.

V is TRBV7-2 and J is TRBJ1-1, with D possibly being TRBD1 (5 bases). This CDR3 is 18 amino acids long. Germline loops: CDR1 SGHTA, CDR2 FQGNSA. V lost 2 bases, J lost 0 bases, and 19 bases lay in between. The CDR3 nucleotides are TGTGCCAGCAGCTTAACACCGGGACTTCGGGCCATGAACACTGAAGCTTTCTTT. Translation gives CASSLTPGLRAMNTEAFF.

V is TRBV28 and J is TRBJ2-3, with TRBD2 matching 10 bases. Looked up from germline, CDR1 is MDHEN and CDR2 is SYDVKM. The CDR3 runs to 15 residues. With V trimmed by 5 bases and J by 6 bases, 8 bases remained unmatched. In nucleotides, the CDR3 is TGTGCCAGCAGTCCTAGCGGGAGAGGGCCCGATACGCAGTATTTT. Translating it yields CASSPSGRGPDTQYF. Full variable domain (missing parts from reference TRBV28 and TRBJ2-3): DVKVTQSSRYLVKRTGEKVFLECVQDMDHENMFWYRQDPGLGLRLIYFSYDVKMKEKGDIPEGYSVSREKKERFSLILESASTNQTSMYLCASSPSGRGPDTQYFGPGTRLTVL.

The gene calls are TRBV7-8 and TRBJ2-3; maybe TRBD1 (7 bases). The V gene lost 7 bases and the J gene lost 0 bases, with 14 bases spanning the gap. The CDR3 is made up of 15 amino acids. Germline V lookup: CDR1 SGHVS, CDR2 FQNEAQ. DNA of the CDR3: TGTGCCAGCACCCCCGGGGGACAGAGCACAGATACGCAGTATTTT. Amino acid sequence: CASTPGGQSTDTQYF.

The chain combines TRBV7-7 with TRBJ2-1; TRBD1 agrees at 8 bases. Trimming at V came to 0 bases and at J to 9 bases, leaving 7 bases not matched to a gene. Germline CDR1 and CDR2: SSHAT and FNYEAQ (reference sequence). This CDR3 has 15 amino acids. The CDR3 region is CASSLALDRAFEQFF. The CDR3 DNA follows: TGTGCCAGCAGCTTAGCGTTGGACAGGGCGTTTGAGCAGTTCTTC.

This chain connects TRBV9 to TRBJ1-4, with TRBD1 matching over 8 bases. CDR1 and CDR2 from the germline V gene are SGDLS and YYNGEE. There are 16 residues in the CDR3. With 0 bases clipped from V and 5 bases from J, the junction kept 6 bases outside the gene matches. CDR3 sequence: CASSVGGTGENEKLFF. CDR3 coding DNA: TGTGCCAGCAGCGTAGGAGGGACAGGCGAGAATGAAAAACTGTTTTTT.

The gene calls are TRBV28 and TRBJ1-1, with TRBD1 as a possible D gene (6 bases). Trimming removed 4 bases at V and 1 base at J, with 19 bases between. The CDR3 runs 17 residues. The germline CDR1 and CDR2 sequences are MDHEN and SYDVKM. CDR3 DNA: TGTGCCAGCAGTTCTCCGGGCAGGGGAGCTTCGAACACTGAAGCTTTCTTT. The encoded protein is CASSSPGRGASNTEAFF.

This rearrangement joins TRBV7-9 to TRBJ2-6; D call uncertain. V was clipped by 1 base and J by 3 bases, with 7 bases between them. Germline V lookup: CDR1 SEHNR, CDR2 FQNEAQ (reference sequence). This CDR3 region has 15 residues. CDR3 in DNA: TGTGCCAGCAGCTTAGTCCAGCGTGGGGCCAACGTCCTGACTTTC. Translating it yields CASSLVQRGANVLTF.

The gene calls are TRBV4-3 and TRBJ1-2; D not certain. Trimming pared 0 bases from V and 8 bases from J, leaving 13 bases between. In germline, CDR1 is LGHNA, CDR2 YSLEER. The CDR3 totals 14 residues. The CDR3 DNA follows: TGCGCCAGCAGCCAAGACGGAGGACTGAGCGGCTACACCTTC. Its protein is CASSQDGGLSGYTF.

The chain has TRBV19 and TRBJ2-3; no definite D call. V dropped 7 bases and J dropped 0 bases, with 14 bases sitting between them. This CDR3 comprises 15 residues. Germline V lookup: CDR1 LNHDA, CDR2 SQIVND (reference sequence). CDR3 coding DNA: TGTGCCAGTACCCCCGGCGGTCCGAGCACAGATACGCAGTATTTT. Encoded protein: CASTPGGPSTDTQYF.

This clone has a single count. The V and J genes are TRBV10-2 and TRBJ1-5; 7 bases map to TRBD1. V gave up 6 bases and J gave up 4 bases; unmatched junction bases: 6. This CDR3 contains 14 residues. The germline V gene encodes CDR1 WSHSY and CDR2 SAAADI. CDR3 sequence: CASRPGQQNQPQHF. CDR3 coding DNA: TGCGCCAGCAGGCCGGGACAGCAGAATCAGCCCCAGCATTTT.